The 3 T cell receptor beta chains below all came from one sample that was sequenced in a study of blood T cell repertoires in COVID-19. Clones were read by immunoSEQ multiplex PCR, and TCRdb kept only the in-frame ones, dropping some. In the table there are 200,000 to 250,000 clones, approximately 80% of which are singletons. Material for sequencing was peripheral blood. These TCRs come from a woman aged 80 or older with COVID-19, enrolled during active disease.

The chain links TRBV6-1 to TRBJ2-5, with a weak D call TRBD1 (5 bases). Germline V CDR1 and CDR2: MNHNS, SASEGT. The CDR3 totals 16 residues. V gave up 2 bases and J gave up 0 bases, with 13 bases separating them. This CDR3 is CASSEIPNRYQETQYF. As DNA, the CDR3 is TGTGCCAGCAGTGAAATTCCAAACAGGTACCAAGAGACCCAGTACTTC.

This sequence joins TRBV6-5 and TRBJ1-1; possible D gene TRBD1, 6 bases. V was pared by 6 bases and J by 7 bases, with 15 bases between. Germline CDR1 MNHEY, CDR2 SVGAGI. The CDR3 sequence is 13 residues long. This CDR3 is CASRLGGGHEAFF. CDR3 in DNA: TGTGCCAGCAGGTTAGGGGGGGGCCATGAAGCTTTCTTT.

J is TRBJ2-7 and V is TRBV27; possible D gene TRBD1, 5 bases. Trimming took 6 bases from V and 0 from J, leaving 24 bases between them. This CDR3 contains 18 residues. Germline V CDR1 and CDR2: MNHEY, SMNVEV (reference sequence). The DNA for the CDR3 is TGTGCCAGCAGCCTAACAGGTGACCTCGGTGTGGGCTCCTACGAGCAGTACTTC. Amino acid sequence: CASSLTGDLGVGSYEQYF.